The 5 T cell receptor beta chains in this list originate from one sample, sequenced in a study of T cell responses to AZD1222 COVID-19 vaccine. The protocol was immunoSEQ multiplex PCR, while the TCRdb copy is restricted to in-frame clones and leaves out a portion. Here the sample spans roughly 140,000 clones, 80% to 95% being singletons. The material sequenced was peripheral blood, taken on day 0 of AZD1222 vaccination. The receptors originated from an adult in good health.

In its sample, this clone was seen once. This rearrangement joins TRBV6-1 to TRBJ1-1, with D perhaps TRBD1 (6 bases). Germline assignment: CDR1 MNHNS and CDR2 SASEGT. The CDR3 has 13 residues. With 3 bases removed from V and 6 bases from J, the gap between germline ends came to 11 bases. CDR3: CASSEGAQAEAFF. CDR3 DNA: TGTGCCAGCAGTGAGGGGGCGCAGGCTGAAGCTTTCTTT.

V gene TRBV29-1 combines with J gene TRBJ1-1; D unclear. CDR1 and CDR2 from the germline V gene are SQVTM and ANQGSEA. V lost 8 bases, J lost 6 bases, and 10 bases lay in between. The CDR3 spans 10 residues. This CDR3 reads CSTGPAEAFF. The CDR3 bases are TGCAGCACCGGGCCAGCTGAAGCTTTCTTT.

This clone was found a few times. Here the CDR3 reads CASRGTSGSSWTQYF. DNA of the CDR3: TGTGCCAGCAGAGGGACTAGCGGGAGTTCGTGGACGCAGTATTTT. V is TRBV28 and J is TRBJ2-3, with TRBD2 matching over 14 bases. V shed 6 bases, J shed 9 bases, and the junction held 8 bases outside the gene matches. CDR3 length equals 15 residues. Germline CDR1 is MDHEN and CDR2 is SYDVKM.

The rearrangement links TRBV30 to TRBJ2-7; 14 bases align to TRBD2. The CDR3 runs to 15 residues. Germline V CDR1 and CDR2: GTSNPN, SVGIG (reference sequence). V dropped 5 bases and J dropped 3; count of bases not matched to a gene: 6. CDR3: CAWRLAGGYFYEQYF. In nucleotides, the CDR3 is TGTGCCTGGCGACTAGCGGGAGGGTATTTCTACGAGCAGTACTTC. The whole variable domain, remainder taken from reference TRBV30 and TRBJ2-7, is SQTIHQWPATLVQPVGSPLSLECTVEGTSNPNLYWYRQAAGRGLQLLFYSVGIGQISSEVPQNLSASRPQDRQFILSSKKLLLSDSGFYLCAWRLAGGYFYEQYFGPGTRLTVT.

A few counts support this clone. The V and J genes are TRBV15 and TRBJ2-7, with 8 bases matching TRBD1. The CDR3 loop spans 15 amino acids. V dropped 9 bases and J dropped 1; count of bases not matched to a gene: 11. Germline V gene lookup returns CDR1 LNHNV and CDR2 YYDKDF (reference sequence). The CDR3 is CATRTGTGRSYEQYF. Written as DNA, the CDR3 is TGTGCCACAAGGACTGGGACAGGCAGGTCCTACGAGCAGTACTTC.